The rows below give T cell receptor beta chains drawn from one sample of a study of PD-L1 blockade in urothelial cancer. TCRdb's copy holds only in-frame clones and misses some; the assay was immunoSEQ multiplex PCR. Counted here are fewer than 60,000 clones, about 80% occurring once; the ten biggest clones make up 1% to 1.5%. The material was PBMCs, obtained around atezolizumab (anti-PD-L1) treatment. All receptors come from a man aged 50 to 59 with urothelial cancer. The CDR3 runs from the conserved cysteine through the conserved F or W. Each record gives: J gene, clone size, V gene, CDR3 length, D gene, CDR3 protein, CDR3 DNA. D genes are given only for firm matches. Part of the rows lack a size; the others show once, few, many or a class for expanded clones.

j_call: TRBJ2-3
clone_size: .
v_call: TRBV19
cdr3_length: 17
d_call: TRBD2
cdr3_aa: CASSTRTSGPIADTQYF
cdr3_nt: TGTGCCAGTAGTACCCGGACTAGCGGCCCCATAGCGGATACGCAGTATTTT

j_call: TRBJ2-1
clone_size: few
v_call: TRBV7-9
cdr3_length: 16
d_call: TRBD2
cdr3_aa: CASSPSGRGSYNEQFF
cdr3_nt: TGTGCCAGCAGTCCTAGCGGAAGGGGCTCCTACAATGAGCAGTTCTTC

j_call: TRBJ2-7
clone_size: .
v_call: TRBV28
cdr3_length: 13
d_call: .
cdr3_aa: CASSTGIYYEQYF
cdr3_nt: TGTGCCAGCAGTACAGGGATATACTACGAGCAGTACTTC

j_call: TRBJ2-7
clone_size: .
v_call: TRBV30
cdr3_length: 13
d_call: TRBD1
cdr3_aa: CAWRRDRFVEQYF
cdr3_nt: TGTGCCTGGAGAAGGGACAGGTTCGTCGAGCAGTACTTC

j_call: TRBJ2-5
clone_size: .
v_call: TRBV28
cdr3_length: 16
d_call: .
cdr3_aa: CASRVGLPTFQETQYF
cdr3_nt: TGTGCCAGCAGGGTAGGACTCCCAACTTTTCAAGAGACCCAGTACTTC

j_call: TRBJ1-4
clone_size: .
v_call: TRBV30
cdr3_length: 13
d_call: .
cdr3_aa: CAWSDSHNEKLFF
cdr3_nt: TGTGCCTGGAGTGACAGTCACAATGAAAAACTGTTTTTT

j_call: TRBJ2-7
clone_size: .
v_call: TRBV6-6
cdr3_length: 14
d_call: .
cdr3_aa: CASTLGLLSYEQYF
cdr3_nt: TGTGCCAGCACCCTGGGACTTCTCTCCTACGAGCAGTACTTC

j_call: TRBJ2-1
clone_size: once
v_call: TRBV7-2
cdr3_length: 16
d_call: .
cdr3_aa: CASSLVTVSSYNEQFF
cdr3_nt: TGTGCCAGCAGCTTAGTTACGGTGAGCTCCTACAATGAGCAGTTCTTC

j_call: TRBJ1-2
clone_size: .
v_call: TRBV5-1
cdr3_length: 13
d_call: TRBD1
cdr3_aa: CASSLAGGDGYTF
cdr3_nt: TGCGCCAGCAGCTTGGCAGGGGGCGATGGCTACACCTTC

j_call: TRBJ1-2
clone_size: .
v_call: TRBV6-1
cdr3_length: 15
d_call: .
cdr3_aa: CASSEGWEGNYGYTF
cdr3_nt: TGTGCCAGCAGTGAAGGCTGGGAGGGTAACTATGGCTACACCTTC

j_call: TRBJ2-7
clone_size: .
v_call: TRBV13
cdr3_length: 14
d_call: .
cdr3_aa: CASSRHSGTYEQYF
cdr3_nt: TGTGCCAGCAGCCGCCATTCAGGTACCTACGAGCAGTACTTC